The 30 T cell receptor beta chains in this list originate from one sample, sequenced in a study of blood T cells in healthy people across ages. Primed by a sample-barcoded 5' primer and a J-beta primer mix, a second PCR proceeded for about 7 to 11 cycles. TCRdb recomputed calls from the 5' RACE reads with MiXCR, one row per CDR3 protein. The sample lists about 640,000 distinct CDR3 sequences; approximately 30% were seen once. Source material: blood. The receptor set was obtained from an elderly woman in good health.

This clonotype was picked up a small number of times. The chain couples TRBV4-2 to TRBJ2-2, with 10 bases identical to TRBD1. There are 17 residues in the CDR3. CDR1 and CDR2 from the germline V gene are LGHNA and YNFKEQ. The trim removed 6 bases at V and 6 bases at J, leaving 13 bases unmatched. CDR3 nucleotides: TGTGCCAGCAGTCTCCAAAGGGGACAGGGGTCGGCCGGGGAGCTGTTTTTT. It yields the protein CASSLQRGQGSAGELFF.

This chain links TRBV7-2 with TRBJ2-7; the D is unclear. This CDR3 is 15 amino acids long. Germline V CDR1 and CDR2: SGHTA, FQGNSA. The V and J ends lost 3 bases and 2 bases respectively, with 14 bases between them. CDR3 sequence reads: CASSFLSDGTYEQYF. In DNA form, the CDR3 reads TGTGCCAGCAGCTTTCTGTCGGACGGAACCTACGAGCAGTACTTC.

In its sample, this clonotype was seen a few times. The chain recombines TRBV7-2 with TRBJ2-4, with TRBD1 matching over 9 bases. CDR3 size: 17 residues. With 2 bases clipped from V and 4 bases from J, the junction kept 9 bases outside the gene matches. Per germline, CDR1 SGHTA and CDR2 FQGNSA. Here the CDR3 reads CASSLKTGGVPKNIQYF. The CDR3 DNA sequence: TGTGCCAGCAGCTTAAAGACAGGGGGTGTGCCGAAAAACATTCAGTACTTC.

The gene calls are TRBV3-1 and TRBJ2-6; D not certain. Germline V gene lookup returns CDR1 LGHDT and CDR2 YNNKEL (reference sequence). The CDR3 length is 15 residues. With 7 bases removed from V and 0 bases from J, the gap between germline ends came to 10 bases. CDR3 residues: CASTSASSGANVLTF. In DNA, the CDR3 is TGTGCCAGCACCTCAGCTAGCTCTGGGGCCAACGTCCTGACTTTC.

In this sample, this clonotype turned up many times. This sequence joins TRBV7-3 and TRBJ1-1; 9 bases are a match to TRBD1. Germline V gives CDR1 SGHTA, CDR2 FQGTGA. The CDR3 is 15 amino acids. The V gene end was trimmed by 3 bases and the J gene end by 1 base; junction bases not matched to a gene: 3. CDR3 sequence: CASSLTGGGNTEAFF. CDR3 coding DNA: TGTGCCAGCAGCTTGACAGGGGGAGGGAACACTGAAGCTTTCTTT.

As to this clonotype: A much more abundant neighbour one base away suggests this may be a read error. The gene calls are TRBV20-1 and TRBJ2-7; D is undetermined. Trimming took off 3 bases at V and 5 bases at J, with 14 bases between the two ends. The germline V gene has CDR1 DFQATT and CDR2 SNEGSKA (reference sequence). The CDR3 contains 13 residues. The CDR3 DNA follows: TGCAGTGCTAGCCCAAGCTCTGTCCACGAGCAGTACTTC. Encoded protein: CSASPSSVHEQYF.

This clonotype occurred many times. This chain joins TRBV7-2 and TRBJ2-3; D ambiguous. V was shortened by 1 base and J by 4 bases, with 9 bases between the two germline ends. The CDR3 is made up of 14 amino acids. CDR1 SGHTA and CDR2 FQGNSA come from the germline V gene. The chain's CDR3 is CASSLGPAADTQYF. CDR3 sequence (DNA): TGTGCCAGCAGCTTAGGCCCCGCGGCAGATACGCAGTATTTT.

This clonotype has ten or more counts. The chain combines TRBV6-5 with TRBJ2-1, with a weak D call TRBD2 (6 bases). CDR1 and CDR2 from the germline V gene are MNHEY and SVGAGI. V lost 6 bases, J lost 9 bases, and 15 bases lay in between. This CDR3 spans 13 amino acids. CDR3 coding DNA: TGTGCCAGCAGGGACTCGGGGGAGCGTGAGCAGTTCTTC. Translation gives CASRDSGEREQFF.

The chain joins TRBV20-1 to TRBJ2-1; D is ambiguous. V was shortened by 3 bases and J by 5 bases, with 17 bases between the two germline ends. CDR3 length: 15 amino acids. Germline V gene sequence: CDR1 DFQATT, CDR2 SNEGSKA (reference sequence). CDR3 sequence: CSASLLLIAHNEQFF. In DNA, the CDR3 is TGCAGTGCTAGTTTATTGCTCATAGCCCACAATGAGCAGTTCTTC.

This clonotype was detected many times. The chain links TRBV18 to TRBJ2-7; the match to TRBD1 covers 7 bases. The germline V gene encodes CDR1 KGHSH and CDR2 LQKENI. V dropped 2 bases and J dropped 2; count of bases not matched to a gene: 6. CDR3 length equals 15 residues. CDR3 coding DNA: TGTGCCAGCTCACCAGGACAGGTGGCTACCTACGAGCAGTACTTC. This codes for CASSPGQVATYEQYF. The whole variable domain, remainder taken from reference TRBV18 and TRBJ2-7, is NAGVMQNPRHLVRRRGQEARLRCSPMKGHSHVYWYRQLPEEGLKFMVYLQKENIIDESGMPKERFSAEFPKEGPSILRIQQVVRGDSAAYFCASSPGQVATYEQYFGPGTRLTVT.

In this sample, this clonotype turned up many times. The chain couples TRBV14 to TRBJ2-3; D possibly corresponds to TRBD1 (5 bases). The germline gives CDR1 SGHDN, CDR2 FVKESK. The length of the CDR3 is 14 residues. The ends were cut back, 4 bases at V and 2 bases at J, with 10 bases in the middle. In DNA form, the CDR3 reads TGTGCCAGCAGCCCTTGGACATCCACAGATACGCAGTATTTT. Translating it yields CASSPWTSTDTQYF. The full variable domain, rest sourced from reference TRBV14 and TRBJ2-3, is EAGVTQFPSHSVIEKGQTVTLRCDPISGHDNLYWYRRVMGKEIKFLLHFVKESKQDESGMPNNRFLAERTGGTYSTLKVQPAELEDSGVYFCASSPWTSTDTQYFGPGTRLTVL.

This clonotype was counted a few times. DNA of the CDR3: TGTGCCAGCAGCCAAACCACAGGGGCAGGCACTGAAGCTTTCTTT. Translating it yields CASSQTTGAGTEAFF. This chain joins TRBV7-9 and TRBJ1-1; TRBD1 aligns across 7 bases. The germline CDR1 and CDR2 sequences are SEHNR and FQNEAQ (reference sequence). The length of the CDR3 is 15 residues. Germline trimming cut 5 bases from V and 4 bases from J; bases unmatched to any gene: 10.

The genes are TRBV5-8 and TRBJ1-1; no firm D call. V shed 4 bases and J shed 1 base, with 14 bases lying between them. CDR3 length: 15 residues. Germline CDR1 reads SGHTS; CDR2 reads YDEGEE. The CDR3 spells CASSLWTARNTEAFF. Written as DNA, the CDR3 is TGTGCCAGCAGCCTATGGACGGCAAGGAACACTGAAGCTTTCTTT.

Many counts were recorded for this clonotype. This chain links TRBV5-1 with TRBJ1-4; 7 bases are shared with TRBD1. V gave up 7 bases and J gave up 8 bases; unmatched junction bases: 8. This CDR3 spans 13 amino acids. Germline CDR1 is SGHRS and CDR2 is YFSETQ. The CDR3 nucleotides are TGCGCCAGCGGAGACAGGGCAGGAGAAAAACTGTTTTTT. Encoded protein: CASGDRAGEKLFF.

This clonotype was recorded a few times. The V call is TRBV7-2, the J call TRBJ1-1, with unresolved D. This CDR3 comprises 15 residues. Trimming took 1 base from V and 1 from J, leaving 10 bases between them. Germline V lookup: CDR1 SGHTA, CDR2 FQGNSA. The CDR3 protein is CASSLDPAGNTEAFF. Written as DNA, the CDR3 is TGTGCCAGCAGCTTAGATCCTGCAGGGAACACTGAAGCTTTCTTT.

The chain links TRBV30 to TRBJ2-2; D is tentatively TRBD1 or TRBD2 (5 bases each). Germline CDR1 is GTSNPN and CDR2 is SVGIG (reference sequence). This CDR3 region has 13 residues. V was pared by 3 bases and J by 7 bases, with 12 bases between. CDR3 region: CAWRKQEVGELFF. CDR3 sequence (DNA): TGTGCCTGGAGGAAACAGGAGGTCGGGGAGCTGTTTTTT.

Details on this clonotype: Mismatch with germline at one junction end may stem from a read error. The rearrangement joins TRBV7-2 to TRBJ2-5; TRBD1 matches at 8 bases. The CDR3 is made up of 15 amino acids. Germline CDR1 is SGHTA and CDR2 is FQGNSA. Here the CDR3 reads CANSSRTGRRNEQYF. DNA for the CDR3: TGTGCCAACAGCTCCCGGACAGGGCGTAGGAATGAGCAGTACTTC.

J is TRBJ2-5 and V is TRBV6-6, with TRBD2 matching 8 bases. The DNA end favors TRBJ2-7, so the J call may be wrong. The CDR3 loop spans 15 amino acids. Germline V lookup: CDR1 MNHNY, CDR2 SVGAGI (reference sequence). The CDR3 DNA is TGTGCCAGCCTTCTGCATAGCGGGACCGACTACGAGCAGTACTTC. It yields the protein CASLLHSGTDYEQYF.

This clonotype was seen a few times. This sequence joins TRBV9 and TRBJ1-4, with TRBD1 matching 9 bases. The V gene's germline CDR1 is SGDLS and CDR2 YYNGEE. J gave up 4 bases and V 3 bases, and 4 bases lay outside the gene matches. The CDR3 extends over 15 amino acids. The CDR3 protein is CASSAATGGNEKLFF. DNA for the CDR3: TGTGCCAGCAGCGCGGCGACAGGGGGTAATGAAAAACTGTTTTTT.

About this clonotype itself: A read error is possible here, since a much larger clone lies one base away. The rearrangement uses TRBV20-1 and TRBJ1-1; no reliable D call. V lost 8 bases and J 1 base, leaving 17 bases between the germline ends. CDR3 length: 14 amino acids. From germline, CDR1 is DFQATT and CDR2 SNEGSKA (reference sequence). The CDR3 nucleotides are TGCAGTACCCCCGGACCTCTGCGGAACACTGAAGCTTTCTTT. Its translation: CSTPGPLRNTEAFF.

The chain joins TRBV5-1 to TRBJ2-3, with D possibly TRBD1 on 6 matching bases. The last part of the DNA fits TRBJ1-5 better; the J call may be wrong. Germline assignment: CDR1 SGHRS and CDR2 YFSETQ. The CDR3 consists of 19 residues. CDR3 residues: CASSLARASGGALTDTQHF. For the CDR3, the DNA is TGCGCCAGCAGCTTGGCTAGGGCTAGCGGGGGGGCCTTGACAGATACGCAGCATTTT.

V usage is TRBV15 and J usage is TRBJ1-5; 7 bases align to TRBD1. CDR3 length: 16 amino acids. Trimming cost V 4 bases and J 1 base; bases outside gene matches: 7. Germline CDR1 is LNHNV and CDR2 is YYDKDF (reference sequence). As DNA, the CDR3 is TGTGCCACCAGCACTAGACAGGGTGGGAGCAATCAGCCCCAGCATTTT. Translation: CATSTRQGGSNQPQHF.

The J gene is TRBJ1-1, the V gene TRBV2, with a possible D match to TRBD1 (5 bases). Trimming pared 1 base from V and 0 bases from J, leaving 12 bases between. The CDR3 contains 16 residues. Looked up from germline, CDR1 is SNHLY and CDR2 is FYNNEI. CDR3: CASSEDPGRVNTEAFF. DNA of the CDR3: TGTGCCAGCAGTGAAGACCCGGGACGGGTGAACACTGAAGCTTTCTTT.

This clonotype was seen at least ten times. The J gene is TRBJ1-5, the V gene TRBV6-5; possible D gene TRBD1, 6 bases. This CDR3 has 19 amino acids. V was cut by 0 bases and J by 2 bases, with 20 bases left in between. CDR1 and CDR2 from the germline V gene are MNHEY and SVGAGI. The CDR3 sequence: CASSYSQGLEAGGNQPQHF. The CDR3 DNA is TGTGCCAGCAGTTACTCACAAGGATTGGAGGCAGGGGGCAATCAGCCCCAGCATTTT.

This clonotype came up many times. The genes are TRBV5-1 and TRBJ2-7, with D perhaps given as TRBD1 or TRBD2 (5 bases each). V lost 0 bases and J lost 0, with 13 bases in between. CDR3 length: 16 residues. Germline V gene lookup returns CDR1 SGHRS and CDR2 YFSETQ. CDR3 bases: TGCGCCAGCAGCTTGGCGGGGCAGCTAGCCTCCTACGAGCAGTACTTC. Translating it yields CASSLAGQLASYEQYF.

Remarks on this clonotype: A clone one base away is much larger, so this may be a read error. As DNA, the CDR3 is TGTGCCTGGAGTGTGTCGGTCGGGGGGGGGCTCTACAATGAGCAGTACTTC. It yields the protein CAWSVSVGGGLYNEQYF. V and J are TRBV30 and TRBJ2-1; 8 bases line up with TRBD2. The J call may be faulty, since TRBJ2-7 better matches the DNA end. Per the germline V gene, CDR1 is GTSNPN and CDR2 is SVGIG (reference sequence). The CDR3 length is 17 residues.

This clonotype was seen only a few times. The chain links TRBV20-1 to TRBJ2-1; 7 positions agree with TRBD1. Losses at the gene ends were 2 bases for V and 7 bases for J; bases not matched to a gene: 2. Germline V gives CDR1 DFQATT, CDR2 SNEGSKA (reference sequence). The CDR3 length is 12 residues. CDR3 sequence (DNA): TGCAGTGCTAGACAGGGGGAAAATGAGCAGTTCTTC. Amino acid sequence: CSARQGENEQFF.

J is TRBJ2-2 and V is TRBV4-3, with D perhaps matching TRBD2 (5 bases). CDR1 LGHNA and CDR2 YSLEER come from the germline V gene. The CDR3 extends over 14 amino acids. The V end was cut by 6 bases, the J end by 5 bases, with 13 bases between. The CDR3 reads CASRRGVLTGELFF. The CDR3 coding sequence is TGCGCCAGCAGACGGGGAGTCTTGACCGGGGAGCTGTTTTTT.

Many counts were recorded for this clonotype. The rearrangement joins TRBV2 to TRBJ1-1; D is ambiguous. Trimming removed 7 bases from V and 0 bases from J, with 15 bases in between. CDR3 length: 15 amino acids. Germline V lookup: CDR1 SNHLY, CDR2 FYNNEI. The CDR3 sequence is CASNKMTRLNTEAFF. CDR3 nucleotide sequence: TGTGCCAGCAACAAAATGACAAGGTTGAACACTGAAGCTTTCTTT.

The chain carries TRBV2 and TRBJ2-4; the match to TRBD2 covers 10 bases. The closer fit of TRBJ2-7 to the DNA end suggests the J call may be wrong. The germline CDR1 and CDR2 sequences are SNHLY and FYNNEI. This CDR3 has 14 amino acids. The CDR3 DNA sequence: TGTGCCAGCAGTGAACTAGCGGGAGACTACGAGCAGTACTTC. Translating it yields CASSELAGDYEQYF.